The rows below give T cell receptor beta chains drawn from one sample of a study of blood T cell repertoires in COVID-19. Only in-frame clones appear in the TCRdb table, and some are missing; sequencing was by immunoSEQ multiplex PCR. The table records nearly 200,000 clones, more than 70% of them present only once. Sequencing input: peripheral blood. All receptors derive from a woman aged 35 to 49 who had recovered from COVID-19. Each CDR3 is given with its conserved first and last residue. Each record gives: V gene, D gene, J gene, clone size, CDR3 protein, CDR3 DNA. A D gene is named only where the DNA matches it firmly. Some rows have no size entry. The others give once, few or many, or a class for an expanded clone.

TRBV6-4,TRBD1,TRBJ2-6,NA,CASSDEQGEGANVLTF,TGTGCCAGCAGTGACGAACAGGGGGAAGGGGCCAACGTCCTGACTTTC
TRBV28,TRBD1,TRBJ2-7,NA,CASRGQGAGEQYF,TGTGCCAGCAGGGGACAGGGGGCCGGTGAGCAGTACTTC
TRBV7-9,NA,TRBJ1-5,NA,CASSLGRRGQPQHF,TGTGCCAGCAGCCTCGGAAGGCGGGGACAGCCCCAGCATTTT
TRBV5-1,TRBD2,TRBJ2-2,few,CASSGLAGDRELFF,TGCGCCAGCAGTGGACTAGCGGGAGACCGGGAGCTGTTTTTT
TRBV14,NA,TRBJ2-1,NA,CASSSQGHHSEQFF,TGTGCCAGCAGCTCTCAGGGGCATCATAGTGAGCAGTTCTTC
TRBV29-1,NA,TRBJ1-1,NA,CSVSRVGLNTEAFF,TGCAGCGTGAGCAGGGTAGGTCTGAACACTGAAGCTTTCTTT
TRBV2,TRBD1,TRBJ1-2,NA,CASSDHLAGGTSYGYTF,TGTGCCAGCAGTGATCACCTAGCAGGGGGCACGAGCTATGGCTACACCTTC
TRBV5-4,NA,TRBJ2-1,NA,CASSLDTASYNEQFF,TGTGCCAGCAGCTTAGATACAGCCTCCTACAATGAGCAGTTCTTC
TRBV6-1,NA,TRBJ1-3,NA,CASSETASGNTIYF,TGTGCCAGCAGTGAAACTGCCTCTGGAAACACCATATATTTT
TRBV5-8,NA,TRBJ2-5,NA,CASSLQGSETQYF,TGTGCCAGCAGCTTACAGGGAAGTGAGACCCAGTACTTC
TRBV9,NA,TRBJ2-2,once,CASSPRGGGNTGELFF,TGTGCCAGCAGCCCAAGGGGGGGCGGGAACACCGGGGAGCTGTTTTTT
TRBV4-2,TRBD2,TRBJ2-5,once,CASSQPSSGETQYF,TGTGCCAGCAGCCAACCATCTAGCGGGGAGACCCAGTACTTC
TRBV27,NA,TRBJ1-2,NA,CASSSSEGFYGYTF,TGTGCCAGCAGCTCCTCCGAGGGATTCTATGGCTACACCTTC
TRBV7-9,TRBD1,TRBJ1-4,NA,CASSHPGQGSEKLFF,TGTGCCAGCAGCCACCCGGGACAGGGGAGTGAAAAACTGTTTTTT
TRBV18,NA,TRBJ1-2,NA,CASSPPGRDYGYTF,TGTGCCAGCTCACCACCGGGCAGGGACTATGGCTACACCTTC
TRBV19,TRBD1,TRBJ2-4,NA,CASSTEQGYGYF,TGTGCCAGTAGTACGGAACAGGGGTACGGGTACTTC
TRBV5-1,TRBD2,TRBJ2-1,once,CASTFSPGGHNEQFF,TGCGCCAGCACCTTCTCCCCGGGGGGTCACAATGAGCAGTTCTTC
TRBV7-2,TRBD1,TRBJ2-1,NA,CASSPDRDNEQFF,TGTGCCAGCAGCCCCGACAGGGACAATGAGCAGTTCTTC
TRBV15,TRBD1,TRBJ1-1,few,CATSSDRGNTEAFF,TGTGCCACCAGTTCGGACAGGGGGAACACTGAAGCTTTCTTT
TRBV30,TRBD2,TRBJ2-7,NA,CAWSTGEGTYEQYF,TGTGCCTGGAGTACGGGGGAGGGCACCTACGAGCAGTACTTC
TRBV19,NA,TRBJ2-5,NA,CASSIRQGLETQYF,TGTGCCAGTAGTATCAGGCAGGGGTTAGAGACCCAGTACTTC
TRBV28,NA,TRBJ1-2,once,CASSVPQGSGYTF,TGTGCCAGCAGCGTACCTCAGGGATCCGGCTACACCTTC
TRBV5-4,TRBD2,TRBJ2-2,NA,CASSQAGAKYTGELFF,TGTGCCAGCAGTCAAGCGGGAGCCAAGTACACCGGGGAGCTGTTTTTT
TRBV20-1,NA,TRBJ2-1,NA,CSASIPQGLNEQFF,TGCAGTGCGAGTATACCGCAGGGGCTTAATGAGCAGTTCTTC
TRBV7-2,NA,TRBJ1-5,NA,CASSLDSVAHRNQPQHF,TGTGCCAGCAGCCTAGACTCTGTGGCTCACAGGAATCAGCCCCAGCATTTT
TRBV12-3/TRBV12-4,NA,TRBJ2-7,NA,CASSWSTYEQYF,TGTGCCAGCAGTTGGAGTACCTACGAGCAGTACTTC